The 17 T cell receptor beta chains below were found in one sample sequenced in a study of TET2 disruption in CD19-targeted CAR T cells. The antigens of these receptors remain unknown. Sample treatment: autologous CTL019 cells: CD19 CAR with 4-1BB and CD3 zeta domains. Libraries were prepared by immunoSEQ multiplex PCR; TCRdb keeps only in-frame clonotypes and omits some of them. The specimen's table records 25,000 to 30,000 clones. The sample was CD8- CAR+ T cells sorted from cultured blood T cells, taken for CD19 CAR T cell therapy. Regarding subset: CD8-negative CAR-positive T cells from the infusion product. Source of these receptors: a man aged 70-80 years with chronic lymphocytic leukemia.

Remarks on this clone: Mismatch with germline at one junction end may stem from a read error. The missing CDR3 end, 3 residues past where the read stops, is filled in from the germline J gene. The chain employs TRBV7-9 and TRBJ2-5; D is perhaps TRBD1 (5 bases). There are 15 residues in the CDR3. CDR1 is SEHNR and CDR2 is FQNEAQ in the germline V gene (reference sequence). CDR3 loop: CSSSSWTSSTDTQYF. The CDR3 DNA, read in part, is TGTTCCAGCAGCTCGTGGACAAGTAGCACAGATACC.

Comments on this clone: The read gets to within 3 residues of the CDR3 end, and the germline J gene fills in the rest. The chain couples TRBV19 to TRBJ1-5, with unresolved D. CDR1 is LNHDA, CDR2 SQIVND, per germline (reference sequence). The germline V and J ends were trimmed by 3 bases and 8 bases, with 11 bases remaining between them. CDR3 length equals 13 residues. The CDR3 region is CASSMKADEPQHF. Incomplete CDR3 DNA: TGTGCCAGTAGTATGAAGGCGGATGAGCCC.

As for this clone: The read finishes 3 residues shy of the CDR3 end, and the germline J gene is used to complete it. The chain employs TRBV9 and TRBJ2-7; 7 bases fit TRBD1. The germline V gene has CDR1 SGDLS and CDR2 YYNGEE. This CDR3 contains 17 residues. Trimming removed 4 bases from V and 0 bases from J; junction bases left unmatched: 13. CDR3 residues: CASSPKEGTAVSYEQYF. Partial CDR3 DNA: TGTGCCAGCAGCCCAAAGGAAGGGACAGCAGTCTCCTACGAG.

Worth noting for this clone: The read ends 3 residues early relative to the CDR3; the germline J gene fills the gap. The chain combines TRBV7-3 with TRBJ1-1, with no clear D. Germline lookup yields CDR1 SGHTA and CDR2 FQGTGA. The CDR3 runs 15 residues. V dropped 4 bases and J dropped 0 bases, with 12 bases sitting between them. CDR3 DNA, as far as it was read: TGTGCCAGCAGCTCGCTTGTGGCCTTGAACACTGAA. The encoded protein is CASSSLVALNTE. In full, the CDR3 reads CASSSLVALNTEAFF.

As for this clone: The missing CDR3 end, 3 residues past where the read stops, is filled in from the germline J gene. Other DNA sequences in this sample translate to the same CDR3. V and J are TRBV7-8 and TRBJ2-7; TRBD2 might be the D (6 bases). The CDR3 runs to 14 residues. Trimming left V 3 bases short and J 0 bases short, with 9 bases between. CDR1 is SGHVS, CDR2 FQNEAQ, per germline. CDR3 loop: CASSLGTASYEQYF. The sequenced CDR3 bases are TGTGCCAGCAGCTTGGGGACTGCCTCCTACGAG.

Concerning this clone itself: The observed sequence ends 3 residues before the CDR3 terminus, with the missing tail filled in from the germline J gene. The chain links TRBV18 to TRBJ1-4; D call uncertain. Germline V gene data show CDR1 as KGHSH and CDR2 as LQKENI. The CDR3 contains 12 residues. The sequenced CDR3 bases are TGTGCCAGCTCACCATCAAGTAGGGAA. Encoded protein: CASSPSSRE. The whole CDR3 sequence reads CASSPSSRELFF.

On this clone: The missing CDR3 end, 3 residues past where the read stops, is filled in from the germline J gene. The V gene is TRBV20-1, the J gene TRBJ2-3, with D perhaps matching TRBD2 (6 bases). Trimming pared 6 bases from V and 3 bases from J, leaving 13 bases between. Germline CDR1 reads DFQATT; CDR2 reads SNEGSKA (reference sequence). The CDR3 length is 13 residues. The CDR3 loop is CSAWTTGTDTQYF. The covered CDR3 bases are TGCAGTGCGTGGACTACCGGTACAGATACG.

In regard to this clone: The read stops 3 residues short of the end of the CDR3; the missing end is completed from the germline J gene. The chain couples TRBV5-1 to TRBJ2-3, with 7 nucleotides matching TRBD2. In germline, CDR1 is SGHRS, CDR2 YFSETQ. The J segment lost 0 bases and the V segment lost 1 base, leaving 2 bases of the junction unmatched. The CDR3 extends over 15 amino acids. CDR3 DNA, as far as it was read: TGCGCCAGCAGCTTGAAGACTAGCAGCACAGATACG. Translated: CASSLKTSSTDT. The complete CDR3 reads CASSLKTSSTDTQYF.

Details on this clone: The CDR3 end falls 3 residues outside the read, so it is completed with the germline J gene. The chain combines TRBV28 with TRBJ1-2, with D uncertain. Germline V gene sequence: CDR1 MDHEN, CDR2 SYDVKM. Trimming took 6 bases from V and 2 from J, leaving 13 bases between them. The CDR3 sequence is 14 residues long. This CDR3 is CASSRTALNYGYTF. CDR3 DNA, as far as it was read: TGTGCCAGCAGCCGAACAGCCCTGAACTATGGC.

Concerning this clone: The sequence runs out 3 residues before the end of the CDR3; the remainder is reconstructed from the germline J gene. V usage is TRBV5-1 and J usage is TRBJ2-5, with D perhaps matching TRBD2 (6 bases). This CDR3 contains 13 residues. V was shortened by 5 bases and J by 1 base, with 9 bases between the two germline ends. Germline CDR1 and CDR2: SGHRS and YFSETQ. The CDR3 spells CASSGGPQETQYF. The sequenced part of the CDR3 DNA is TGCGCCAGCAGTGGAGGGCCCCAAGAGACC. The full variable domain, its missing parts supplied by reference TRBV5-1 and TRBJ2-5, is KAGVTQTPRYLIKTRGQQVTLSCSPISGHRSVSWYQQTPGQGLQFLFEYFSETQRNKGNFPGRFSGRQFSNSRSEMNVSTLELGDSALYLCASSGGPQETQYFGPGTRLLVL.

Turning to this clone: Read sequence stops 3 residues before the CDR3 end, and the germline J gene provides the missing end. The chain is built from TRBV2 and TRBJ1-1; no reliable D call. Germline V gene data show CDR1 as SNHLY and CDR2 as FYNNEI. CDR3 length: 14 residues. With 5 bases removed from V and 0 bases from J, the gap between germline ends came to 10 bases. The DNA read from the CDR3 is TGTGCCAGCAGTTCGGTAGGGCTGAACACTGAA. Protein product: CASSSVGLNTE. The entire CDR3 protein is CASSSVGLNTEAFF.

To note about this clone: The observed sequence ends 3 residues before the CDR3 terminus, with the missing tail filled in from the germline J gene. V usage is TRBV10-3 and J usage is TRBJ2-4; D may be TRBD1 (5 bases). The V gene's germline CDR1 is ENHRY and CDR2 SYGVKD. This CDR3 is 13 amino acids long. CDR3 DNA, as far as it was read: TGTGCCATCAGCCTAGAAACAGGCTATGGT. It is translated as CAISLETGYG. The complete CDR3 sequence is CAISLETGYGQYF.

Note on this clone: The read terminates 3 residues before the CDR3 end, so the remaining end is supplied by the germline J gene. The rearrangement links TRBV28 to TRBJ1-3; D unresolved. CDR1 and CDR2 from the germline V gene are MDHEN and SYDVKM. The germline V and J ends were trimmed by 5 bases and 4 bases, with 12 bases remaining between them. CDR3 length: 14 residues. The sequenced part of the CDR3 DNA is TGTGCCAGCAGTAGTAGGGTCATCGGAAACACC. This encodes CASSSRVIGNT. The CDR3, in full, reads CASSSRVIGNTIYF.

With regard to this clone: Read data end 3 residues before the CDR3 end; the end is taken from the germline J gene. The chain joins TRBV9 to TRBJ2-3; 9 nucleotides match TRBD2. Germline CDR1 SGDLS, CDR2 YYNGEE. The CDR3 covers 16 residues. J lost 6 bases, V lost 0 bases, and 8 bases had no gene match. This CDR3 is CASSVAGAGGRDTQYF. The CDR3 DNA, read in part, is TGTGCCAGCAGCGTAGCTGGGGCGGGGGGGCGGGATACG. The full variable domain, rest sourced from reference TRBV9 and TRBJ2-3, is DSGVTQTPKHLITATGQRVTLRCSPRSGDLSVYWYQQSLDQGLQFLIQYYNGEERAKGNILERFSAQQFPDLHSELNLSSLELGDSALYFCASSVAGAGGRDTQYFGPGTRLTVL.

About this clone: The read ends 3 residues early relative to the CDR3; the germline J gene fills the gap. The chain joins TRBV19 to TRBJ1-2; the D is unclear. CDR1 is LNHDA and CDR2 is SQIVND in the germline V gene (reference sequence). V was trimmed by 9 bases and J by 2 bases, leaving 19 bases between them. CDR3 length equals 15 residues. CDR3 protein: CASQPASGLNYGYTF. The DNA read from the CDR3 is TGTGCCAGCCAACCGGCGTCGGGGTTAAACTATGGC.

With respect to this clone: The read terminates 3 residues ahead of where the CDR3 ends, so the germline J gene completes it. This chain links TRBV5-4 with TRBJ2-4; D may be TRBD2 (6 bases). Germline values: CDR1 SGHNT, CDR2 YYREEE (reference sequence). CDR3 length: 15 amino acids. The CDR3 region is CASSFGGVGQETQYF. Partial CDR3 DNA: TGTGCCAGCAGCTTCGGGGGAGTGGGCCAAGAGACT. Looking up the rest from reference TRBV5-4 and TRBJ2-4 gives the full variable domain: ETGVTQSPTHLIKTRGQQVTLRCSSQSGHNTVSWYQQALGQGPQFIFQYYREEENGRGNFPPRFSGLQFPNYSSELNVNALELDDSALYLCASSFGGVGQETQYFGAGTRLSVL.

Of note for this clone: Sequencing ends 3 residues short of the CDR3 end; the germline J gene provides the rest. V is TRBV20-1 and J is TRBJ1-1, with D tentatively TRBD1 (6 bases). This CDR3 is 15 amino acids long. V lost 0 bases and J 3 bases, leaving 14 bases between the germline ends. Germline assignment: CDR1 DFQATT and CDR2 SNEGSKA (reference sequence). The CDR3 sequence: CSARDTRGAYTEAFF. Incomplete CDR3 DNA: TGCAGTGCTAGAGATACCAGGGGCGCCTACACTGAA.